The rows below give T cell receptor beta chains drawn from one sample of a study of shared clonotypes between healthy human individuals. The method was immunoSEQ multiplex PCR; TCRdb's version includes in-frame clones alone and lacks a portion of them. The sample holds some 2.1 million clones, approximately 95% seen once. The specimen was naive CD4+ T cells sorted from blood. The origin of the receptors is a man in his late teens or twenties in good health. CDR3s include the opening cysteine and the closing phenylalanine or tryptophan. D genes are given only for firm matches. The size of a clone is reported for some rows only, either as once, few or many, or as a class for expanded clones.

TRBJ2-7 | TRBV6-5 | NA | TRBD1 | CASRKGQGVYEQYF | TGTGCCAGTCGTAAGGGGCAGGGGGTCTACGAGCAGTACTTC
TRBJ2-5 | TRBV7-2 | NA | TRBD2 | CASSLGTRGYETQYF | TGTGCCAGCAGCTTAGGGACTAGAGGGTACGAGACCCAGTACTTC
TRBJ1-4 | TRBV11-2 | NA | NA | CASSLGTGEKLFF | TGTGCCAGCAGCTTAGGAACAGGTGAAAAACTGTTTTTT
TRBJ1-1 | TRBV6-6 | NA | NA | CATLGPARNTEAFF | TGTGCCACCCTAGGGCCAGCCAGAAACACTGAAGCTTTCTTT
TRBJ2-7 | TRBV11-2 | NA | TRBD2 | CASSPLAGVVDEQYF | TGTGCCAGCAGCCCACTAGCGGGAGTGGTCGACGAGCAGTACTTC
TRBJ2-3 | TRBV5-1 | NA | NA | CASSSDGLRGGADTQYF | TGCGCCAGCAGTTCCGATGGTTTACGTGGGGGCGCAGATACGCAGTATTTT
TRBJ2-4 | TRBV2 | once | NA | CASSEEGGEYF | TGTGCCAGCAGTGAGGAGGGGGGAGAGTACTTC
TRBJ2-5 | TRBV5-1 | NA | NA | CASSTGTSAETQYF | TGCGCCAGCAGCACCGGGACCTCCGCAGAGACCCAGTACTTC
TRBJ1-5 | TRBV19 | NA | NA | CASKANRERNQPQHF | TGTGCCAGTAAGGCCAACAGGGAACGCAATCAGCCCCAGCATTTT
TRBJ2-5 | TRBV5-1 | NA | NA | CASSFVRDQETQYF | TGCGCCAGCAGCTTTGTGAGGGATCAAGAGACCCAGTACTTC
TRBJ2-3 | TRBV10-1 | NA | TRBD2 | CASVSGKGTDTQYF | TGCGCCAGTGTAAGCGGGAAAGGCACAGATACGCAGTATTTT
TRBJ2-7 | TRBV5-1 | NA | NA | CASSLTTGEDEQYF | TGCGCCAGCAGCCTCACAACAGGGGAGGACGAGCAGTACTTC
TRBJ1-1 | TRBV10-2 | NA | TRBD1 | CASSWTGKNTEAFF | TGCGCCAGCAGTTGGACAGGGAAGAACACTGAAGCTTTCTTT
TRBJ2-3 | TRBV7-2 | NA | NA | CASSVTSTDTQYF | TGTGCCAGCAGCGTCACTAGCACAGATACGCAGTATTTT
TRBJ1-1 | TRBV6-1 | NA | TRBD1 | CASSERQGLNTEAFF | TGTGCCAGCAGTGAAAGACAGGGCCTGAACACTGAAGCTTTCTTT
TRBJ1-2 | TRBV30 | NA | NA | CAWSVRSNDYGYTF | TGTGCCTGGAGTGTACGTAGTAACGACTATGGCTACACCTTC
TRBJ2-1 | TRBV6-6 | NA | NA | CASSRTVQSHEQFF | TGTGCCAGCAGTCGGACGGTCCAGTCCCATGAGCAGTTCTTC
TRBJ1-6 | TRBV6-1 | NA | NA | CASSIGFPLHF | TGTGCCAGCAGTATTGGTTTTCCCCTCCACTTT
TRBJ2-5 | TRBV5-1 | NA | TRBD1 | CASRQAGTGETQYF | TGCGCCAGCAGACAAGCCGGGACAGGGGAGACCCAGTACTTC
TRBJ2-7 | TRBV19 | NA | NA | CASSIGGSYEQYF | TGTGCCAGTAGTATAGGTGGCTCCTACGAGCAGTACTTC
TRBJ2-3 | TRBV5-4 | NA | NA | CASSLADRTDTQYF | TGTGCCAGCAGCTTGGCCGATCGCACAGATACGCAGTATTTT
TRBJ2-1 | TRBV2 | NA | TRBD1 | CATTGQVVYNEQFF | TGTGCCACCACCGGACAGGTTGTTTACAATGAGCAGTTCTTC
TRBJ1-6 | TRBV9 | NA | TRBD1 | CASSVGGTGYSPLHF | TGTGCCAGCAGCGTAGGTGGGACAGGGTATTCACCCCTCCACTTT
TRBJ2-7 | TRBV29-1 | NA | NA | CVASFSVGGEQYF | TGCGTCGCTTCTTTCTCCGTTGGAGGGGAGCAGTACTTC
TRBJ1-2 | TRBV7-2 | NA | TRBD1 | CASSFGTVNYGYTF | TGTGCCAGCAGCTTCGGGACAGTCAACTATGGCTACACCTTC
TRBJ2-7 | TRBV5-1 | NA | TRBD1 | CASSSSGQGYEQYF | TGCGCCAGCAGCTCCTCCGGACAGGGCTACGAGCAGTACTTC
TRBJ1-2 | TRBV2 | NA | TRBD1 | CASRRQGVYGYTF | TGTGCCAGCAGACGACAGGGGGTTTATGGCTACACCTTC
TRBJ2-2 | TRBV5-1 | NA | TRBD1 | CASSPLGTATGELFF | TGCGCCAGCAGCCCCCTCGGGACAGCCACCGGGGAGCTGTTTTTT
TRBJ1-3 | TRBV10-1 | NA | NA | CASSNTIYF | TGCGCCAGCAGTAACACCATATATTTT
TRBJ1-1 | TRBV6-1 | NA | NA | CASSEALVRESWTEAFF | TGTGCCAGCAGTGAAGCTCTTGTCAGGGAATCTTGGACTGAAGCTTTCTTT
TRBJ1-5 | TRBV5-1 | NA | TRBD1 | CASSIGQAGQPQHF | TGCGCCAGCAGCATAGGACAGGCGGGTCAGCCCCAGCATTTT
TRBJ1-6 | TRBV7-2 | once | NA | CASSFSGDHNSPLHF | TGTGCCAGCAGCTTTTCTGGGGACCATAATTCACCCCTCCACTTT
TRBJ2-1 | TRBV5-1 | NA | TRBD1 | CASGQGPGNEQFF | TGCGCCAGTGGACAGGGTCCGGGCAATGAGCAGTTCTTC
TRBJ2-5 | TRBV5-4 | NA | TRBD2 | CASKRELLQETQYF | TGTGCCAGCAAGCGGGAGCTACTCCAAGAGACCCAGTACTTC
TRBJ1-2 | TRBV6-1 | NA | NA | CASGVGYYGYTF | TGTGCCAGCGGGGTGGGGTACTATGGCTACACCTTC
TRBJ2-7 | TRBV5-4 | NA | TRBD2 | CASSQISGAGGYEQYF | TGCGCCAGCAGCCAGATCTCGGGAGCGGGAGGGTACGAGCAGTACTTC
TRBJ2-7 | TRBV7-2 | NA | NA | CASSLPSSYEQYF | TGTGCCAGCAGCTTACCTAGCTCCTACGAGCAGTACTTC
TRBJ2-6 | TRBV5-1 | NA | NA | CASTGVSGANVLTF | TGCGCCAGCACAGGGGTTTCTGGGGCCAACGTCCTGACTTTC
TRBJ2-2 | TRBV2 | NA | NA | CASSPTVGGNTGELFF | TGTGCCAGCAGCCCTACGGTGGGGGGCAACACCGGGGAGCTGTTTTTT
TRBJ2-2 | TRBV5-1 | NA | NA | CASSLVAENTGELFF | TGCGCCAGCAGCTTGGTCGCGGAGAACACCGGGGAGCTGTTTTTT
TRBJ2-1 | TRBV7-3 | NA | TRBD1 | CASSLGQGYHEQFF | TGTGCCAGCAGCTTGGGACAGGGTTATCATGAGCAGTTCTTC
TRBJ2-2 | TRBV4-1 | NA | NA | CASSPFDTNTGELFF | TGCGCCAGCAGCCCCTTCGACACGAACACCGGGGAGCTGTTTTTT
TRBJ2-2 | TRBV7-8 | NA | NA | CASSLYGSWTGELFF | TGTGCCAGCAGCTTATACGGGAGTTGGACCGGGGAGCTGTTTTTT
TRBJ2-2 | TRBV5-5 | NA | TRBD2 | CASSLWLAGGTGELFF | TGTGCCAGCAGCTTGTGGCTAGCGGGAGGTACCGGGGAGCTGTTTTTT
TRBJ2-7 | TRBV4-3 | NA | NA | CASSQESGTYEQYF | TGCGCCAGCAGCCAAGAATCCGGGACCTACGAGCAGTACTTC
TRBJ2-7 | TRBV7-8 | NA | NA | CASSLSGVEQYF | TGTGCCAGCAGCTTATCCGGGGTAGAGCAGTACTTC
TRBJ1-4 | TRBV28 | NA | NA | CASSLIQATNEKLFF | TGTGCCAGCAGTTTAATCCAAGCAACTAATGAAAAACTGTTTTTT
TRBJ2-1 | TRBV27 | NA | NA | CASSLGLPTYNEQFF | TGTGCCAGCAGTTTGGGACTCCCGACCTACAATGAGCAGTTCTTC
TRBJ2-2 | TRBV7-9 | once | NA | CASSSGSFFGELFF | TGTGCCAGCAGCTCAGGGAGCTTTTTCGGGGAGCTGTTTTTT
TRBJ2-2 | TRBV29-1 | NA | NA | CSVDRGNTGELFF | TGCAGCGTTGACAGGGGGAACACCGGGGAGCTGTTTTTT
TRBJ2-3 | TRBV7-3 | NA | NA | CASSLGQGSTDTQYF | TGTGCCAGCAGCTTAGGCCAGGGAAGCACAGATACGCAGTATTTT
TRBJ2-7 | TRBV4-1 | once | TRBD1 | CASSQGVTGGFYEQYF | TGCGCCAGCAGCCAAGGAGTGACAGGGGGGTTCTACGAGCAGTACTTC
TRBJ2-7 | TRBV28 | NA | TRBD1 | CASSPGTGSHEQYF | TGTGCCAGCAGTCCCGGGACAGGGAGCCACGAGCAGTACTTC
TRBJ1-2 | TRBV18 | NA | NA | CASSPTAGGNYGYTF | TGTGCCAGCTCACCAACTGCGGGGGGAAACTATGGCTACACCTTC
TRBJ2-5 | TRBV7-2 | NA | NA | CASSYTWGAKETQYF | TGTGCCAGCAGCTATACCTGGGGGGCCAAAGAGACCCAGTACTTC
TRBJ2-7 | TRBV28 | NA | TRBD2 | CASSSRTSGSYEQYF | TGTGCCAGCAGTTCCCGGACTAGCGGCTCCTACGAGCAGTACTTC
TRBJ2-1 | TRBV7-9 | once | TRBD2 | CASSLAGLAEQFF | TGTGCCAGCAGCTTAGCCGGACTAGCCGAGCAGTTCTTC
TRBJ2-7 | TRBV7-2 | NA | TRBD1 | CASSPGQGPLKQYF | TGTGCCAGCAGCCCCGGACAGGGGCCCCTCAAGCAGTACTTC
TRBJ2-7 | TRBV7-9 | NA | NA | CASSTQPGNEQYF | TGTGCCAGCAGCACACAACCGGGAAACGAGCAGTACTTC
TRBJ2-1 | TRBV18 | NA | NA | CASSPVPSLNNEQFF | TGTGCCAGCTCACCGGTCCCGAGCCTGAACAATGAGCAGTTCTTC